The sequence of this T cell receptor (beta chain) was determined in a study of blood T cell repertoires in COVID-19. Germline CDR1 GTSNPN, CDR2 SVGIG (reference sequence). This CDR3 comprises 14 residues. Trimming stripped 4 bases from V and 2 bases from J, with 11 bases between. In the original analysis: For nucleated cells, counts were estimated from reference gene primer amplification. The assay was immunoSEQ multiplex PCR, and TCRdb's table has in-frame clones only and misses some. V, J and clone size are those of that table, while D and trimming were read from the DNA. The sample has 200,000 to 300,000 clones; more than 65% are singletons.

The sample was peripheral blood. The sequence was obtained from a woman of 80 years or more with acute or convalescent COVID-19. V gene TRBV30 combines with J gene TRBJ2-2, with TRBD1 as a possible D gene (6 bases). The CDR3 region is CAWTPGVNTGELFF. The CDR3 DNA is TGTGCCTGGACCCCAGGGGTCAACACCGGGGAGCTGTTTTTT.